This entry concerns a single T cell receptor (beta chain). The clone's antigen remains unknown. There are no base qualities to consult, and no much larger clone falls within one base. The receptor library was made with the immunoSEQ multiplex PCR assay. Per the original workflow: To diagnose cytomegalovirus status from the catalog of TCR beta chain sequences, a statistical classification framework was built. TCRdb holds this immuneACCESS table with in-frame rearrangements only. Some clones are missing; in checked studies, unresolved V genes explain under half, and the rest has no known cause. Clone size and V and J calls were adopted from that table, with D and trimming inferred from the DNA. The sample has some 190,000 clones on record, 86% of them singletons. 7.2% of the sample goes to the ten largest clones. The source of the sample is a study of cytomegalovirus exposure and HLA in healthy donors (dated by TCRdb to 2017 to 2019). At the level of the whole study: According to a later analysis, the 120 or so validation repertoires were produced on the same platform as the 666 repertoires of the first cohort. The study combined high-throughput TCR immunosequencing, statistical association of individual TCRs with disease status, and machine learning to predict cytomegalovirus infection status. Along with the roughly 710-subject first cohort, a separate validation cohort of about 110 different subjects was used. The aim of the study was to test whether cataloging public T cell receptors could identify signatures of past pathogen exposure. General study outcomes and caveats: The classifier was reported to diagnose cytomegalovirus status with high specificity and sensitivity in both the original and validation cohorts. In vitro tests confirmed that a few of the cytomegalovirus-associated TCR beta chains recognize cytomegalovirus antigens. It was suggested by the authors that the approach could potentially be generalized to other disease states and immunological phenotypes. The study listed approximately 150 TCR beta chains as associated with cytomegalovirus. A later analysis had no HLA typing for the validation cohort, so co-occurrence there was scored across all 110 or so repertoires. Of the cluster scores, roughly 95% were above 0 in a later analysis, which found that TCRs clustered in the first cohort also tended to co-occur in the 130 or so validation repertoires. Most TCR sequences were seen in very few donors, while some public TCRs were found in many individuals.

The donors belonged to the validation cohort of around 110 subjects, which was separate from the roughly 700-subject first cohort. Per the germline V gene, ENHRY is the CDR1 and SYGVKD is the CDR2. The germline ends are 11 bases apart after V is trimmed by 2 bases and J by 3 bases. CDR3 length: 15 amino acids, cysteine to phenylalanine. Only CDR3 DNA is held: 45 bases, read in frame from base 1. In this chain, TRBV10-3 is recombined with TRBJ2-1; the D call is possibly TRBD1 or TRBD2, each sharing 5 bases. The sequence derives from a man aged 25 to 45 in good health and CMV-seropositive. Sequenced: PBMCs. CDR3 loop: CAISEGGPSYNEQFF. Read as DNA, the sequence is TGTGCCATCAGTGAGGGGGGACCCAGCTACAATGAGCAGTTCTTC.